One sample yielded the 30 T cell receptor beta chains listed below, sequenced in a study of metastatic and nonmetastatic thyroid tumors. TCRdb re-processed the PCR reads through MiXCR. The sample records around 12,000 clones, 12% being singletons. No patient had received any treatment before thyroid surgery. The sequenced sample was blood. The receptors stem from a female donor with papillary thyroid cancer or a benign thyroid nodule (not recorded which). Some clones in this sample may be carry-over from other donors' samples.

This clone is categorized as medium-sized. The chain joins TRBV27 to TRBJ2-7, with 8 bases that match TRBD1. CDR1 is MNHEY and CDR2 is SMNVEV in the germline V gene (reference sequence). The V and J ends lost 8 bases and 4 bases, in that order; junction bases with no gene match: 16. There are 16 residues in the CDR3. This chain's CDR3 is CASGSPPDRVAYEQYF. The CDR3 bases are TGTGCCAGCGGCTCGCCGCCGGACAGGGTGGCTTACGAGCAGTACTTC.

On this clone itself: A clone one base away is much larger, so this may be a read error. The rearrangement joins TRBV2 to TRBJ1-5; 7 nucleotides match TRBD1. The CDR3 runs to 14 residues. The germline V gene has CDR1 SNHLY and CDR2 FYNNEI. J lost 6 bases, V lost 6 bases, and 8 bases had no gene match. CDR3 sequence (DNA): TGTGCCAGCAGCTGCGGACAGGAACTTCAGCCCCAGCATTTT. As protein: CASSCGQELQPQHF. Using reference TRBV2 and TRBJ1-5 for the parts outside the CDR3, the full variable domain is EPEVTQTPSHQVTQMGQEVILRCVPISNHLYFYWYRQILGQKVEFLVSFYNNEISEKSEIFDDQFSVERPDGSNFTLKIRSTKLEDSAMYFCASSCGQELQPQHFGDGTRLSIL.

This clone was seen ten or more times. The chain is built from TRBV5-1 and TRBJ1-2; D unresolved. Germline lookup yields CDR1 SGHRS and CDR2 YFSETQ. Trimming removed 3 bases at V and 4 bases at J, with 7 bases between. There are 12 residues in the CDR3. This CDR3 is CASSSTFYGYTF. CDR3 DNA sequence: TGCGCCAGCAGCTCTACGTTCTATGGCTACACCTTC.

There are many counts of this clone. This CDR3 reads CSAREGGSGEKLFF. Written as DNA, the CDR3 is TGCAGTGCTAGAGAGGGGGGGTCTGGTGAAAAACTGTTTTTT. The rearrangement uses TRBV20-1 and TRBJ1-4, with D possibly TRBD1 on 5 matching bases. Looked up from germline, CDR1 is DFQATT and CDR2 is SNEGSKA (reference sequence). This CDR3 spans 14 amino acids. Trimming removed 0 bases from V and 7 bases from J, with 12 bases in between.

This clone has at least ten counts. The chain uses TRBV6-1 and TRBJ1-5, with no clear D. Trimming removed 6 bases at V and 5 bases at J, with 20 bases between. Germline lookup yields CDR1 MNHNS and CDR2 SASEGT. The CDR3 loop spans 16 amino acids. Here the CDR3 DNA reads TGTGCCAGCAGCCGAGGGCCAACCGTTGGGGATCAGCCCCAGCATTTT. Protein: CASSRGPTVGDQPQHF.

With respect to this clone: A much larger clone lies a single base off, so this may be a read error. V usage is TRBV5-5 and J usage is TRBJ2-5, with TRBD1 matching over 7 bases. The J segment lost 7 bases and the V segment lost 4 bases, leaving 10 bases of the junction unmatched. Germline-derived CDR1 and CDR2 are SGHKS and YYEKEE (reference sequence). The CDR3 spans 14 residues. CDR3 protein: CASSGDSTVGTQYF. The CDR3 DNA reads TGTGCCAGCAGCGGGGACAGTACCGTGGGGACCCAGTACTTC.

This clone was detected many times. The CDR3 DNA follows: TGTGCCAGCAGTGATGGAGGGGATGAAAAACTGTTTTTT. This translates into CASSDGGDEKLFF. The chain is built from TRBV6-1 and TRBJ1-4; TRBD1 is a possible D gene (5 bases). This CDR3 has 13 residues. Germline CDR1 and CDR2: MNHNS and SASEGT. V dropped 3 bases and J dropped 6 bases, with 8 bases sitting between them.

This chain uses TRBV3-1 with TRBJ1-2; the D is unclear. Germline V CDR1 and CDR2: LGHDT, YNNKEL (reference sequence). The ends were cut back, 5 bases at V and 5 bases at J, with 24 bases in the middle. The CDR3 has 17 amino acids. The CDR3 here is CASSKGSLAPLGYGYTF. CDR3 nucleotides: TGTGCCAGCAGCAAAGGATCCTTGGCGCCGCTGGGGTATGGCTACACCTTC.

Judged by abundance, this clone is medium-sized. The rearrangement joins TRBV27 to TRBJ1-2; 8 bases match TRBD1. The CDR3 is 14 amino acids. V lost 5 bases, J lost 2 bases, and 4 bases stayed unmatched. CDR1 is MNHEY and CDR2 is SMNVEV in the germline V gene (reference sequence). The CDR3 sequence is CASSRQGANYGYTF. CDR3 DNA sequence: TGTGCCAGCAGTCGCCAGGGGGCGAACTATGGCTACACCTTC.

Ten or more counts support this clone. The gene calls are TRBV5-1 and TRBJ1-1; unclear D gene. This CDR3 region has 14 residues. With 0 bases removed from V and 2 bases from J, the gap between germline ends came to 8 bases. Germline V gene sequence: CDR1 SGHRS, CDR2 YFSETQ. CDR3 coding DNA: TGCGCCAGCAGCTTGGCCACTGACAACACTGAAGCTTTCTTT. Protein product: CASSLATDNTEAFF. Using reference TRBV5-1 and TRBJ1-1 for the parts outside the CDR3, the full variable domain is KAGVTQTPRYLIKTRGQQVTLSCSPISGHRSVSWYQQTPGQGLQFLFEYFSETQRNKGNFPGRFSGRQFSNSRSEMNVSTLELGDSALYLCASSLATDNTEAFFGQGTRLTVV.

This clone was recorded at least ten times. This chain uses TRBV30 with TRBJ1-4; D is undetermined. The V end was cut by 0 bases, the J end by 7 bases, with 12 bases between. Germline values: CDR1 GTSNPN, CDR2 SVGIG (reference sequence). The CDR3 extends over 14 amino acids. CDR3 residues: CAWSVGAIGEKLFF. CDR3 nucleotides: TGTGCCTGGAGTGTAGGAGCTATAGGTGAAAAACTGTTTTTT. The full variable domain, rest sourced from reference TRBV30 and TRBJ1-4, is SQTIHQWPATLVQPVGSPLSLECTVEGTSNPNLYWYRQAAGRGLQLLFYSVGIGQISSEVPQNLSASRPQDRQFILSSKKLLLSDSGFYLCAWSVGAIGEKLFFGSGTQLSVL.

The chain has TRBV5-1 and TRBJ2-2; unclear D gene. The CDR3 contains 15 residues. CDR1 and CDR2 from the germline V gene are SGHRS and YFSETQ. V gave up 5 bases and J gave up 1 base, with 12 bases separating them. The CDR3 sequence: CASRRALLNTGELFF. In DNA form, the CDR3 reads TGCGCCAGCAGACGCGCACTATTGAACACCGGGGAGCTGTTTTTT.

Worth noting for this clone: A much more abundant neighbour one base away suggests this may be a read error. Other DNA sequences in the same sample also yield this CDR3. The gene calls are TRBV5-1 and TRBJ2-5; either TRBD1 or TRBD2 may fit D (5 bases each). CDR3 length: 15 residues. Per the germline V gene, CDR1 is SGHRS and CDR2 is YFSETQ. Trimming shortened V by 8 bases and J by 3 bases, and 20 bases separated the two germline ends. The CDR3: CASSLGPRVEETQYF. The CDR3 DNA follows: TGCGCCAGTAGCCTGGGACCCCGCGTGGAAGAGACCCAGTACTTC.

By share, this clone counts as medium-sized (0.01 to 0.1%). The chain links TRBV6-1 to TRBJ1-6; possibly TRBD1 for D (5 bases). This CDR3 has 12 amino acids. In germline, CDR1 is MNHNS, CDR2 SASEGT. The V end was cut by 10 bases, the J end by 4 bases, with 8 bases between. The CDR3 region is CATGTYNSPLHF. For the CDR3, the DNA is TGTGCCACTGGGACTTATAATTCACCCCTCCACTTT.

The sample holds one count of this clone. The chain carries TRBV20-1 and TRBJ2-5, with a possible D match to TRBD1 (7 bases). This CDR3 is built from 11 residues. The V end was cut by 6 bases, the J end by 7 bases, with 12 bases between. Germline loops: CDR1 DFQATT, CDR2 SNEGSKA (reference sequence). The CDR3 DNA follows: TGCAGTGCAGACAGGGAGGTGACCCAGTACTTC. Protein: CSADREVTQYF.

At least ten counts were recorded for this clone. The chain uses TRBV20-1 and TRBJ2-1, with no clear D. V lost 3 bases and J lost 9, with 15 bases in between. The germline V gene has CDR1 DFQATT and CDR2 SNEGSKA (reference sequence). The CDR3 sequence is 13 residues long. The CDR3 DNA sequence: TGCAGTGCTAGCGGTCCGAGGTGGGGTGAGCAGTTCTTC. Protein product: CSASGPRWGEQFF.

This clone was recorded many times. It may be a read error: a sequence one base away is much more abundant. This CDR3 is also generated by other DNA sequences in the sample. The chain employs TRBV19 and TRBJ1-3; TRBD1 matches 8 bases. CDR1 and CDR2 (germline): LNHDA, SQIVND (reference sequence). The CDR3 extends over 14 amino acids. CDR3 in DNA: TGTGCCAGTCAGACTACAGGGGGATACAACACCATATACTTT. Amino acids: CASQTTGGYNTIYF.

This clone was found a few times. The chain carries TRBV19 and TRBJ2-1; 8 bases match TRBD2. The CDR3 covers 14 residues. V trimming: 7 bases; J trimming: 8 bases; junction bases outside the gene matches: 10. Per germline, CDR1 LNHDA and CDR2 SQIVND (reference sequence). CDR3 DNA sequence: TGTGCCAGTACTTCCGGGACTAGTGGGGATGAGCAGTTCTTC. It is translated as CASTSGTSGDEQFF.

This clone has ten or more counts. The chain uses TRBV2 and TRBJ2-3, with D possibly TRBD2 on 6 matching bases. Trimming stripped 6 bases from V and 9 bases from J, with 13 bases between. This CDR3 spans 12 amino acids. Looked up from germline, CDR1 is SNHLY and CDR2 is FYNNEI. CDR3 loop: CASRGPGLTQYF. The CDR3 DNA reads as TGTGCCAGCAGGGGGCCGGGACTCACGCAGTATTTT.

In its sample, this clone was seen a few times. A read error may explain this, as a much larger clone is one base away. The chain combines TRBV5-1 with TRBJ2-1; D may be TRBD2 (5 bases). The length of the CDR3 is 15 residues. Germline CDR1 is SGHRS and CDR2 is YFSETQ. With 1 base removed from V and 6 bases from J, the gap between germline ends came to 14 bases. The CDR3 region is CASSLSAGSCNEQFF. Here the CDR3 DNA reads TGCGCCAGCAGCTTGTCGGCGGGCTCTTGCAATGAGCAGTTCTTC.

This clone showed up many times. This chain uses TRBV7-2 with TRBJ1-5; D possibly corresponds to TRBD1 (5 bases). The CDR3 has 15 amino acids. Germline V gene sequence: CDR1 SGHTA, CDR2 FQGNSA. The V end lost 5 bases, the J end lost 1 base, and 12 bases lay between the germline ends. CDR3 sequence: CASSTHTGSNQPQHF. CDR3 sequence (DNA): TGTGCCAGCAGCACGCACACAGGCAGCAATCAGCCCCAGCATTTT.

This clone came up many times. V gene TRBV7-3 combines with J gene TRBJ2-2, with D uncertain. Germline V gene data show CDR1 as SGHTA and CDR2 as FQGTGA. Trimming stripped 5 bases from V and 7 bases from J, with 17 bases between. There are 15 residues in the CDR3. The CDR3 sequence: CASSLNLLANGELFF. The DNA of the CDR3 is TGTGCCAGCAGCCTAAACCTACTCGCTAACGGGGAGCTGTTTTTT.

The chain is built from TRBV5-6 and TRBJ2-5; TRBD1 aligns across 7 bases. CDR3 length equals 16 residues. The ends lost 1 base at V and 1 base at J; junction bases unmatched: 7. Germline V lookup: CDR1 SGHDT, CDR2 YYEEEE. CDR3 nucleotides: TGTGCCAGCAGCTTGCTGACAGGGAATTCCCAAGAGACCCAGTACTTC. Protein product: CASSLLTGNSQETQYF.

This clone was seen repeatedly, ten times or more. The V gene is TRBV2, the J gene TRBJ2-2, with 7 bases aligning to TRBD1. Trimming took 6 bases from V and 4 from J; bases not matched to a gene: 5. Per the germline V gene, CDR1 is SNHLY and CDR2 is FYNNEI. This CDR3 has 14 amino acids. The CDR3 loop is CASRAQGTTGELFF. Written as DNA, the CDR3 is TGTGCCAGCAGGGCACAGGGGACCACCGGGGAGCTGTTTTTT.

This clone was observed at least ten times. This chain links TRBV30 with TRBJ1-1, with a weak D call TRBD1 (6 bases). From germline, CDR1 is GTSNPN and CDR2 SVGIG (reference sequence). The V gene lost 3 bases and the J gene lost 11 bases, with 22 bases spanning the gap. The CDR3 runs 14 residues. CDR3 in DNA: TGTGCCTGGAGGGACTCACCAGGGGCCCCTCGGGCTTTCTTT. It yields the protein CAWRDSPGAPRAFF.

This clone has ten or more counts. The genes are TRBV29-1 and TRBJ1-1, with TRBD1 as a possible D gene (5 bases). Per germline, CDR1 SQVTM and CDR2 ANQGSEA. Trimming left V 4 bases short and J 4 bases short, with 13 bases between. CDR3 length: 13 amino acids. The CDR3 spells CSVALRTGTEAFF. Written as DNA, the CDR3 is TGCAGCGTTGCGTTGCGAACAGGCACTGAAGCTTTCTTT.

This clone has ten or more counts. The chain links TRBV11-2 to TRBJ1-1; a possible D gene is TRBD1 (5 bases). Looked up from germline, CDR1 is SGHAT and CDR2 is FQNNGV. The CDR3 runs to 13 residues. Trimming left V 5 bases short and J 3 bases short, with 10 bases between. This CDR3 reads CASSPRGDTEAFF. The CDR3 nucleotides read TGTGCCAGCAGCCCCCGGGGGGACACTGAAGCTTTCTTT.

This clone was seen at least ten times. The V call is TRBV7-3, the J call TRBJ2-1; 13 positions match TRBD2. The CDR3 extends over 15 amino acids. The germline CDR1 and CDR2 sequences are SGHTA and FQGTGA. With V trimmed by 2 bases and J by 8 bases, 3 bases remained unmatched. CDR3 sequence reads: CASSLGTSGDDEQFF. CDR3 nucleotide sequence: TGTGCCAGCAGCTTAGGGACTAGCGGGGACGATGAGCAGTTCTTC.

Of note for this clone: A much larger clone differs from this one at a single base, so this may be a read error. Different DNA sequences within this sample yield the same CDR3. The V gene is TRBV2, the J gene TRBJ1-6; D remains ambiguous. The germline CDR1 and CDR2 sequences are SNHLY and FYNNEI. The CDR3 loop spans 14 amino acids. The chain's CDR3 is CASSVEGQNSPLYF. The CDR3 DNA sequence: TGTGCCAGTAGTGTCGAGGGTCAGAATTCACCCCTCTACTTT.

This clone came up many times. V and J are TRBV20-1 and TRBJ2-1; D is undetermined. From germline, CDR1 is DFQATT and CDR2 SNEGSKA (reference sequence). The CDR3 loop spans 15 amino acids. V was pared by 2 bases and J by 1 base, with 12 bases between. In DNA form, the CDR3 reads TGCAGTGCTAGATCGGGCGGAGCTTCCTACAATGAGCAGTTCTTC. Amino acid sequence: CSARSGGASYNEQFF.